This entry describes one TCR beta chain. What antigen it recognizes has not been identified. Qualities for individual bases were not recorded, and no much larger clone is one base off. The donors were healthy, HIV-negative adults with no recently reported acute infections or vaccinations. Every donor was a Caucasian adult residing in Nashville, Tennessee, USA. For unsorted samples, roughly 91 million PBMCs were counted, and genomic DNA was extracted using the QIAamp DNA Blood Mini kit. After blood collection by leukapheresis, PBMCs were isolated using Ficoll-Histopaque density gradient centrifugation and then cryopreserved in the vapor phase of liquid nitrogen. This entry is derived from a study of shared clonotypes between healthy human individuals (dated by TCRdb to 2019 to 2021). Concerning the study at large: The cohort comprised a couple of women and three men aged 18 to 49 years. To estimate repertoire size and how much clonotypes are shared between individuals, the study performed deep sequencing of blood TCR repertoires from roughly five healthy adults. Libraries were prepared and TCR repertoires were sequenced by different laboratories using diverse techniques, in order to increase sequencing depth and limit assay-specific biases. Per donor, leukapheresis produced somewhere between about 0.9 and 9.5 billion PBMCs. What the study reported, not specific to this receptor: Pairwise subsampling led to the expectation that sequencing depth would affect the degree of clonotype sharing among donors. The genetic and exposure-history diversity represented was limited by the small number of donors. Sampling was restricted to blood, and TCR repertoires in tissue are likely to differ from TCR repertoires in blood.

TCR CDR3 regions were amplified from genomic DNA by multiplex PCR using the deep immunoSEQ assay. Extracted genomic DNA from each cell subset was distributed evenly across all wells of several immunoSEQ 96-well plates, and each plate was treated as a replicate. For unsorted PBMC, each replicate PCR was loaded with approximately 300 ng genomic DNA, equivalent to roughly 33,000 T cell genomes. Ten immunoSEQ deep assay plates were used to sequence the unsorted PBMC genomic DNA. Purified libraries were quantified with a Qubit 3.0 fluorometer, sized on a Bioanalyzer 2100, and re-quantified with the KAPA Library Quantification kit. Every immunoSEQ 96-well plate was sequenced on a dedicated single-read 150-cycle Illumina NextSeq 550 flow cell. The paper's data handling went like this. Because the immunoSEQ output held only junctional sequences and lacked quality scores, the filtering could not match the filtering applied to full-length reads. Sequences were annotated with PyIR, a Python wrapper for IgBLAST v1.9, using IMGT germline references to assign V/J genes and CDR3. Reads with weak V/J assignments (E-value above 1e-6), missing CDR3, stop codons, out-of-frame junctions, or ambiguous translated residues were removed. V3J clonotypes were defined by identical inferred V gene, J gene, and CDR3 amino acid sequence. Percentage overlap between repertoires was computed as shared unique clonotypes divided by the size of the smaller repertoire. Richness of each repertoire was evaluated using RTK rarefaction, the Chao1 estimator, and Recon v2.1 estimates of unobserved clonotypes. Drawn from immuneACCESS, this table holds only the in-frame rearrangements with V and J called that TCRdb kept. Clones are partly lost; checked studies trace under half to an unresolved V gene and leave the rest unexplained. That table supplies the V and J calls and clone size; D and trimming were determined from the DNA. The sample table holds about 490,000 clones, of which 70% to 85% were seen once. Approximately 12% of the sample belongs to the ten largest clones.

The germline V gene specifies SGHAT as CDR1 and FQNNGV as CDR2. The CDR3, cysteine through phenylalanine, is 16 amino acids long. Solely the CDR3 DNA is kept, with 48 bases framed from the first base. Deletion took 4 bases off V and 0 bases off J, with a span of 10 bases between the germline ends. The clonotype comes from a woman aged 40 to 50 in good health. Some clones in this sample may be carry-over from other donors' samples. The rearrangement combines TRBV11-2 with TRBJ2-6, with a tentative D call of TRBD1 or TRBD2, each matching 5 bases. The specimen was PBMCs. The sequenced DNA: TGTGCCAGCAGCTCGGGACGGAACTCTGGGGCCAACGTCCTGACTTTC. This sequence encodes CASSSGRNSGANVLTF.